One and the same sample provided the 24 T cell receptor beta chains below, sequenced in a study of identical twins (dated by TCRdb to about 2016). The library was obtained by 5' RACE. The run used an Illumina HiSeq 2000. Clones were called with MiXCR by TCRdb after fastp trimmed the public reads at Q25, and only in-frame beta chains were retained. Rows with a matching CDR3 protein are joined into one entry that keeps the most common DNA and genes. Present in this sample are 300,000 or so distinct CDR3 sequences, nearly 9.5% of which were seen just once. The biggest ten clones account for roughly 7% of the sample. Separately, the same data were catalogued under a study of yellow fever vaccine responses in identical twins.

Sequencing was performed on CD8+ T cells sorted from blood. These receptors came from a woman aged 18-29 years in good health.

The CDR3 region has the DNA TGTGCCAGCAGCTTAGTAGGGAACCGGGACACACTCACAGATACGCAGTATTTT. Amino acids: CASSLVGNRDTLTDTQYF. The chain uses TRBV11-1 and TRBJ2-3; D is perhaps TRBD1 (6 bases). The CDR3 totals 18 residues. CDR1 and CDR2 (germline): SGHAT, FQDESV (reference sequence). The V end was cut by 1 base, the J end by 2 bases, with 19 bases between.

Ten or more counts support this clonotype. The chain uses TRBV4-3 and TRBJ2-7; D ambiguous. V lost 0 bases and J 4 bases, leaving 7 bases between the germline ends. The CDR3 loop spans 13 amino acids. The germline V gene encodes CDR1 LGHNA and CDR2 YSLEER. The CDR3 nucleotides are TGCGCCAGCAGCCAAGATTCCGGGTACGAGCAGTACTTC. This translates into CASSQDSGYEQYF.

Many counts were recorded for this clonotype. The chain couples TRBV7-9 to TRBJ2-7, with 8 bases matching TRBD1. V lost 3 bases, J lost 3 bases, and 7 bases stayed unmatched. The CDR3 covers 15 residues. Germline lookup yields CDR1 SEHNR and CDR2 FQNEAQ (reference sequence). DNA for the CDR3: TGTGCCAGCAGCTTGCGGACAGGGAGTATCTACGAGCAGTACTTC. Protein: CASSLRTGSIYEQYF.

This clonotype was found once. The J gene is TRBJ2-1, the V gene TRBV14; TRBD2 aligns across 9 bases. V lost 1 base to trimming and J lost 2 bases; unmatched junction nucleotides: 6. Germline V gene lookup returns CDR1 SGHDN and CDR2 FVKESK. This CDR3 has 17 amino acids. CDR3 amino acids: CASSQAGLATTYNEQFF. The CDR3 coding sequence is TGTGCCAGCAGCCAAGCCGGACTAGCGACCACCTACAATGAGCAGTTCTTC.

The rearrangement joins TRBV7-9 to TRBJ2-5; 12 nucleotides align to TRBD2. This CDR3 is 15 amino acids long. Germline V gives CDR1 SEHNR, CDR2 FQNEAQ (reference sequence). V lost 1 base to trimming and J lost 4 bases; unmatched junction nucleotides: 1. CDR3 DNA: TGTGCCAGCAGCTTAGTACTAGCGGGAGGAGAGACCCAGTACTTC. Amino acid sequence: CASSLVLAGGETQYF.

The chain links TRBV19 to TRBJ2-7; tentatively, D is TRBD2 (5 bases). This CDR3 spans 13 amino acids. Per the germline V gene, CDR1 is LNHDA and CDR2 is SQIVND (reference sequence). The germline V and J ends were trimmed by 8 bases and 7 bases, with 18 bases remaining between them. The CDR3 region has the DNA TGTGCCAGTGCCGTCTCCGGGGTCGAGGAGCAGTACTTC. Translated, it gives CASAVSGVEEQYF. The whole variable domain, filled in from reference TRBV19 and TRBJ2-7, reads DGGITQSPKYLFRKEGQNVTLSCEQNLNHDAMYWYRQDPGQGLRLIYYSQIVNDFQKGDIAEGYSVSREKKESFPLTVTSAQKNPTAFYLCASAVSGVEEQYFGPGTRLTVT.

The J gene is TRBJ2-1, the V gene TRBV27; D possibly corresponds to TRBD1 (6 bases). This CDR3 region has 16 residues. The ends were cut back, 1 base at V and 3 bases at J, with 13 bases in the middle. Germline CDR1 reads MNHEY; CDR2 reads SMNVEV (reference sequence). CDR3 in DNA: TGTGCCAGCAGTTTATTCCCAGGGGTCATCTACAATGAGCAGTTCTTC. Its translation is CASSLFPGVIYNEQFF.

This clonotype was seen ten or more times. V and J are TRBV7-9 and TRBJ2-7; D remains unclear. Germline V gene lookup returns CDR1 SEHNR and CDR2 FQNEAQ (reference sequence). The CDR3 is made up of 12 amino acids. V lost 6 bases to trimming and J lost 1 base, with 7 bases between them. CDR3 sequence reads: CASSSTSYEQYF. The CDR3 region has the DNA TGTGCCAGCAGTTCTACATCCTACGAGCAGTACTTC.

The chain joins TRBV30 to TRBJ2-1; possible D gene TRBD2, 5 bases. The CDR3 length is 13 residues. Trimming stripped 3 bases from V and 8 bases from J, with 14 bases between. Germline V gene sequence: CDR1 GTSNPN, CDR2 SVGIG (reference sequence). The CDR3 DNA reads TGTGCCTGGAGAAGTTTGGGGAGAGATGAGCAGTTCTTC. It is translated as CAWRSLGRDEQFF.

This clonotype came up many times. The rearrangement joins TRBV7-2 to TRBJ2-1; a possible D gene is TRBD1 (6 bases). The V end was cut by 1 base, the J end by 10 bases, with 8 bases between. Germline CDR1 SGHTA, CDR2 FQGNSA. The CDR3 is 12 residues long. The DNA for the CDR3 is TGTGCCAGCAGCTTAGGAGGGACAGAGCAGTTCTTC. Amino acid sequence: CASSLGGTEQFF.

This clonotype was picked up a small number of times. The chain employs TRBV6-2 or TRBV6-3 and TRBJ2-5; the D gene is possibly TRBD2 (5 bases). The CDR3 contains 13 residues. Trimming left V 5 bases short and J 4 bases short, with 11 bases between. Germline V gives CDR1 MNHEY, CDR2 SVGEGT. The CDR3: CASSRRSTETQYF. In DNA, the CDR3 is TGTGCCAGCAGTCGGAGGTCTACAGAGACCCAGTACTTC.

This chain uses TRBV7-8 with TRBJ2-1; 11 nucleotides align to TRBD2. J gave up 6 bases and V 6 bases, and 10 bases lay outside the gene matches. The CDR3 covers 16 residues. Per germline, CDR1 SGHVS and CDR2 FQNEAQ. The CDR3 is CASRATTGTSGNEQFF. The CDR3 DNA follows: TGTGCCAGCAGGGCTACAACCGGGACTAGCGGCAATGAGCAGTTCTTC.

CDR3 region: CASSQLPGVYEQYF. In DNA, the CDR3 is TGCGCCAGCAGCCAACTTCCTGGGGTATACGAGCAGTACTTC. The chain links TRBV4-1 to TRBJ2-7; D remains unclear. This CDR3 has 14 residues. The V gene lost 2 bases and the J gene lost 4 bases, with 12 bases spanning the gap. Germline V lookup: CDR1 MGHRA, CDR2 YSYEKL.

The J gene is TRBJ1-1, the V gene TRBV29-1, with D unclear. V was pared by 5 bases and J by 0 bases, with 13 bases between. The germline V gene has CDR1 SQVTM and CDR2 ANQGSEA. This CDR3 is built from 14 residues. The chain's CDR3 is CSVYRPGMNTEAFF. The CDR3 region has the DNA TGCAGCGTTTACCGGCCAGGAATGAACACTGAAGCTTTCTTT.

This clonotype was seen many times. This chain uses TRBV20-1 with TRBJ2-1, with 10 nucleotides matching TRBD2. J lost 5 bases, V lost 0 bases, and 7 bases had no gene match. The CDR3 is made up of 16 amino acids. CDR1 is DFQATT and CDR2 is SNEGSKA in the germline V gene (reference sequence). The CDR3 is CSARESRLAGDNEQFF. The CDR3 nucleotides are TGCAGTGCTAGAGAATCAAGGCTAGCGGGGGACAATGAGCAGTTCTTC.

The J gene is TRBJ2-7, the V gene TRBV20-1; 13 bases line up with TRBD2. The CDR3 length is 16 residues. Germline-derived CDR1 and CDR2 are DFQATT and SNEGSKA (reference sequence). The J segment lost 5 bases and the V segment lost 6 bases, leaving 13 bases of the junction unmatched. CDR3 coding DNA: TGCAGTGCAATCTCCGGGACTAGCGGGGTGGGGAACGAGCAGTACTTC. Translated, it gives CSAISGTSGVGNEQYF.

The V gene is TRBV7-9, the J gene TRBJ2-7; 8 bases are shared with TRBD1. Per the germline V gene, CDR1 is SEHNR and CDR2 is FQNEAQ (reference sequence). V gave up 5 bases and J gave up 6 bases; unmatched junction bases: 15. The CDR3 covers 16 residues. CDR3 region: CASSPRETGVESEQYF. The CDR3 bases are TGTGCCAGCAGCCCAAGGGAGACAGGGGTTGAATCCGAGCAGTACTTC.

V gene TRBV29-1 combines with J gene TRBJ1-1, with TRBD1 as a possible D gene (5 bases). Trimming removed 6 bases at V and 3 bases at J, with 14 bases between. Per germline, CDR1 SQVTM and CDR2 ANQGSEA. This CDR3 region has 13 residues. This CDR3 is CSVPGTVHTEAFF. The CDR3 DNA is TGCAGCGTCCCTGGGACCGTACACACTGAAGCTTTCTTT.

This chain uses TRBV7-3 with TRBJ2-1, with 8 bases matching TRBD2. The CDR3 is made up of 15 amino acids. The germline gives CDR1 SGHTA, CDR2 FQGTGA. The V and J ends lost 2 bases and 5 bases, in that order; junction bases with no gene match: 5. CDR3 bases: TGTGCCAGCAGCTTAGAAGCGGGGGAGCACAATGAGCAGTTCTTC. It encodes CASSLEAGEHNEQFF.

The V call is TRBV5-6, the J call TRBJ2-5; D is possibly TRBD2 (5 bases). This CDR3 is 15 amino acids long. Per germline, CDR1 SGHDT and CDR2 YYEEEE. The V and J ends lost 4 bases and 1 base respectively, with 14 bases between them. The CDR3 region has the DNA TGTGCCAGCAGCAATCCGGGGTTACTCCAAGAGACCCAGTACTTC. Encoded protein: CASSNPGLLQETQYF.

This clonotype was seen at least ten times. V is TRBV6-2 or TRBV6-3 and J is TRBJ2-2; 7 positions agree with TRBD2. This CDR3 has 16 residues. The germline V gene has CDR1 MNHEY and CDR2 SVGEGT. The V gene end was trimmed by 2 bases and the J gene end by 3 bases; junction bases not matched to a gene: 6. CDR3 coding DNA: TGTGCCAGCAGTTACGGGGGGGGAGTACACACCGGGGAGCTGTTTTTT. Its protein product is CASSYGGGVHTGELFF.

This clonotype was seen repeatedly, ten times or more. Here the CDR3 reads CSGMGTANYEQYF. CDR3 in DNA: TGCAGTGGTATGGGCACTGCAAACTACGAGCAGTACTTC. V is TRBV20-1 and J is TRBJ2-7; no reliable D call. The germline V gene encodes CDR1 DFQATT and CDR2 SNEGSKA (reference sequence). V lost 7 bases to trimming and J lost 3 bases, with 16 bases between them. CDR3 length: 13 residues.

The rearrangement joins TRBV5-1 to TRBJ2-2; 8 bases are a match to TRBD1. Germline CDR1 reads SGHRS; CDR2 reads YFSETQ. V shed 5 bases and J 4 bases; nucleotides not matched to a gene: 4. The CDR3 spans 14 residues. The CDR3 DNA reads as TGCGCCAGCAGTGACAGGGGTGTCACCGGGGAGCTGTTTTTT. This gives the protein CASSDRGVTGELFF.

This clonotype was counted between two and nine times. The genes are TRBV20-1 and TRBJ2-7; 8 bases agree with TRBD2. Germline V gene data show CDR1 as DFQATT and CDR2 as SNEGSKA (reference sequence). With 7 bases clipped from V and 6 bases from J, the junction kept 29 bases outside the gene matches. CDR3 size: 19 residues. The CDR3 nucleotides are TGCAGTGGTTCGGGGCTTGGTTATTCCGGAGCGGGAGACTTTATCGAGCAGTACTTC. Translated, it gives CSGSGLGYSGAGDFIEQYF.